This is a list of T cell receptor beta chains from one sample in a study of Ad26.COV2.S vaccination and SARS-CoV-2 variants. Assay used: immunoSEQ multiplex PCR; TCRdb lists only in-frame clones, some missing. The table includes fewer than 800,000 clones, more than 80% detected once. The sample in question was peripheral blood, obtained in a trial of Ad26.COV2.S vaccine versus placebo. These TCRs come from a person between 18 and 65 years old who received the Ad26.COV2.S COVID-19 vaccine or a placebo. Both conserved end residues are part of each CDR3. Fields, in order: D gene, clone size, J gene, V gene, CDR3 DNA, CDR3 protein. D genes are given only for firm matches. Size values are once, few and many counts, or a class for expanded clones, and some rows have none.

D gene: .; clone size: few; J gene: TRBJ2-7; V gene: TRBV5-4; CDR3 DNA: TGTGCCAGCAGCTTGAATGTTGGTGCGAACGAGCAGTACTTC; CDR3 protein: CASSLNVGANEQYF
D gene: TRBD2; clone size: .; J gene: TRBJ2-7; V gene: TRBV7-9; CDR3 DNA: TGTGCCAGCAGCTCCTTCCCCAGCGGGGCCTACGAGCAGTACTTC; CDR3 protein: CASSSFPSGAYEQYF
D gene: TRBD1; clone size: .; J gene: TRBJ1-2; V gene: TRBV6-5; CDR3 DNA: TGTGCCAGCAGTTACGGACAGGGAGGCTATGGCTACACCTTC; CDR3 protein: CASSYGQGGYGYTF
D gene: .; clone size: .; J gene: TRBJ1-6; V gene: TRBV5-4; CDR3 DNA: TGTGCCAGCAGCTGGGGGGTTTCCTATAATTCACCCCTCCACTTT; CDR3 protein: CASSWGVSYNSPLHF
D gene: .; clone size: .; J gene: TRBJ1-1; V gene: TRBV20-1; CDR3 DNA: TGCAGTGCTAGTTCCCGGGGTGTTGGCACTGAAGCTTTCTTT; CDR3 protein: CSASSRGVGTEAFF
D gene: TRBD1; clone size: .; J gene: TRBJ1-5; V gene: TRBV19; CDR3 DNA: TGTGCCAGTGGGGACAGGGCCTTGGGGAGTAGCAATCAGCCCCAGCATTTT; CDR3 protein: CASGDRALGSSNQPQHF
D gene: .; clone size: .; J gene: TRBJ2-5; V gene: TRBV5-6; CDR3 DNA: TGTGCCAGCAGCTTACCCCCGTCGGAGACCCAGTACTTC; CDR3 protein: CASSLPPSETQYF
D gene: .; clone size: few; J gene: TRBJ1-1; V gene: TRBV19; CDR3 DNA: TGTGCCAGTAGTCCGATGGTAAGGGGCATGAACACTGAAGCTTTCTTT; CDR3 protein: CASSPMVRGMNTEAFF
D gene: TRBD1; clone size: once; J gene: TRBJ1-2; V gene: TRBV30; CDR3 DNA: TGTGCCTGGGGACAGGGGATCTATGGCTACACCTTC; CDR3 protein: CAWGQGIYGYTF
D gene: .; clone size: .; J gene: TRBJ2-5; V gene: TRBV7-3; CDR3 DNA: TGTGCCAGCAGCTTAACTGCGGGGAGCCAAGAGACCCAGTACTTC; CDR3 protein: CASSLTAGSQETQYF
D gene: .; clone size: .; J gene: TRBJ1-4; V gene: TRBV11-2; CDR3 DNA: TGTGCCAGCAGCTTGAGCCCGACCGGCGAAAAACTGTTTTTT; CDR3 protein: CASSLSPTGEKLFF
D gene: .; clone size: .; J gene: TRBJ1-5; V gene: TRBV6-1; CDR3 DNA: TGTGCCAGCAGTGAAGCCTGGGGGCGAGGTCAGCCCCAGCATTTT; CDR3 protein: CASSEAWGRGQPQHF
D gene: .; clone size: few; J gene: TRBJ2-2; V gene: TRBV24-1; CDR3 DNA: TGTGCCACCAGTGTAGGGACCGGGGAGCTGTTTTTT; CDR3 protein: CATSVGTGELFF
D gene: .; clone size: .; J gene: TRBJ1-5; V gene: TRBV6-5; CDR3 DNA: TGTGCCAGCAGTTACCGGAGCAATCAGCCCCAGCATTTT; CDR3 protein: CASSYRSNQPQHF
D gene: .; clone size: .; J gene: TRBJ2-5; V gene: TRBV25-1; CDR3 DNA: TGTGCCAGCGAGGGACTTACCCAAGAGACCCAGTACTTC; CDR3 protein: CASEGLTQETQYF
D gene: TRBD1; clone size: .; J gene: TRBJ2-2; V gene: TRBV5-1; CDR3 DNA: TGCGCCAGCAGCCAGACAGGGTTCGGGGAGCTGTTTTTT; CDR3 protein: CASSQTGFGELFF
D gene: .; clone size: .; J gene: TRBJ2-1; V gene: TRBV10-1; CDR3 DNA: TGCGCCAGCAGCGTGGGACAAAACTGGGACAATGAGCAGTTCTTC; CDR3 protein: CASSVGQNWDNEQFF
D gene: TRBD1; clone size: .; J gene: TRBJ1-2; V gene: TRBV9; CDR3 DNA: TGTGCCAGCAGCCCCCAAACGGGACAGGGCTCGGGCTATGGCTACACCTTC; CDR3 protein: CASSPQTGQGSGYGYTF
D gene: TRBD1; clone size: .; J gene: TRBJ2-5; V gene: TRBV27; CDR3 DNA: TGTGCCAGCAGTTCGCAGGGGGCCGAGACCCAGTACTTC; CDR3 protein: CASSSQGAETQYF
D gene: .; clone size: .; J gene: TRBJ1-3; V gene: TRBV9; CDR3 DNA: TGTGCCAGCAGCGCGGGGGGGACTACAGGAAACACCATATATTTT; CDR3 protein: CASSAGGTTGNTIYF
D gene: .; clone size: .; J gene: TRBJ1-5; V gene: TRBV6-5; CDR3 DNA: TGTGCCAGCAGTAGCATAGGCAATCAGCCCCAGCATTTT; CDR3 protein: CASSSIGNQPQHF
D gene: TRBD1; clone size: once; J gene: TRBJ2-5; V gene: TRBV5-4; CDR3 DNA: TGTGCCAGCAGCCGTGGACAGGGGGCCAGGAAACAAGAGACCCAGTACTTC; CDR3 protein: CASSRGQGARKQETQYF
D gene: TRBD1; clone size: .; J gene: TRBJ2-4; V gene: TRBV4-3; CDR3 DNA: TGCGCCAGCAGCCGGGACAGGGGGCTAGGAAACATTCAGTACTTC; CDR3 protein: CASSRDRGLGNIQYF
D gene: .; clone size: .; J gene: TRBJ1-1; V gene: TRBV9; CDR3 DNA: TGTGCCAGCAGCGTGGGAGGTAGGGGTGCGACTGAAGCTTTCTTT; CDR3 protein: CASSVGGRGATEAFF
D gene: .; clone size: once; J gene: TRBJ2-1; V gene: TRBV27; CDR3 DNA: TGTGCCAGCACCAAAGGGTCATGGGACGCCGCCAGCGAGCAGTTCTTC; CDR3 protein: CASTKGSWDAASEQFF
D gene: .; clone size: once; J gene: TRBJ2-7; V gene: TRBV3-1/TRBV3-2; CDR3 DNA: TGTGCCAGCAGCCAACCCGGAGGATTCGCGACCTACGAGCAGTACTTC; CDR3 protein: CASSQPGGFATYEQYF
D gene: .; clone size: .; J gene: TRBJ2-3; V gene: TRBV6-2/TRBV6-3; CDR3 DNA: TGTGCCAGCAGTTCCCCGCCAGTTAGCACAGATACGCAGTATTTT; CDR3 protein: CASSSPPVSTDTQYF
D gene: .; clone size: .; J gene: TRBJ2-3; V gene: TRBV30; CDR3 DNA: TGTGCCTGGAGGGCGGGGCCCCGGGATACGCAGTATTTT; CDR3 protein: CAWRAGPRDTQYF
D gene: TRBD2; clone size: .; J gene: TRBJ2-5; V gene: TRBV7-9; CDR3 DNA: TGTGCCAGCAGCTTAAGCGGGAGGGAGACCCAGTACTTC; CDR3 protein: CASSLSGRETQYF
D gene: TRBD2; clone size: .; J gene: TRBJ2-7; V gene: TRBV29-1; CDR3 DNA: TGCAGCGTTATTAGCGGGAGCGATTCCTTCGAGCAGTACTTC; CDR3 protein: CSVISGSDSFEQYF
D gene: .; clone size: .; J gene: TRBJ2-7; V gene: TRBV27; CDR3 DNA: TGTGCCAGCAGTTTAGAGAGGGGTAGCCACGAGCAGTACTTC; CDR3 protein: CASSLERGSHEQYF
D gene: .; clone size: .; J gene: TRBJ2-7; V gene: TRBV3-1/TRBV3-2; CDR3 DNA: TGTGCCAGCAGCCTCGGACTCCGCGCACTATACGAGCAGTACTTC; CDR3 protein: CASSLGLRALYEQYF
D gene: .; clone size: once; J gene: TRBJ1-6; V gene: TRBV13; CDR3 DNA: TGTGCCAGCAGCTTAGGGGACCGAGATAATTCACCCCTCCACTTT; CDR3 protein: CASSLGDRDNSPLHF